The next 26 T cell receptor beta chains were all read from a single sample in a study of early T cells in non-severe SARS-CoV-2 infection. Each CDR3 protein is one row after TCRdb ran MiXCR on the 5' RACE reads. Of 55,000 to 75,000 distinct CDR3 sequences in the sample, approximately 12% are singletons; the top ten hold around 1.3%. Sequencing input: whole blood. Every receptor here comes from an adult who was a healthcare worker with PCR-confirmed SARS-CoV-2 infection or an uninfected control (not recorded which).

This chain connects TRBV5-6 to TRBJ1-1; the D gene is possibly TRBD1 (5 bases). Deletions cut 1 base from V and 8 bases from J, with 21 bases between. This CDR3 region has 16 residues. CDR1 SGHDT and CDR2 YYEEEE come from the germline V gene. The CDR3 DNA sequence: TGTGCCAGCAGCTTGCAGAGGTCTGGGGCCGCCTGGGAAGCTTTCTTT. Its protein is CASSLQRSGAAWEAFF.

The sample holds one count of this clonotype. The chain recombines TRBV10-3 with TRBJ2-1; no firm D call. Trimming stripped 10 bases from V and 7 bases from J, with 20 bases between. The CDR3 consists of 14 residues. Germline CDR1 reads ENHRY; CDR2 reads SYGVKD. The CDR3 loop reads CATNGQSGPNEQFF. CDR3 nucleotides: TGTGCCACCAACGGGCAGTCCGGGCCTAATGAGCAGTTCTTC.

At least ten counts were recorded for this clonotype. V is TRBV12-3 or TRBV12-4 and J is TRBJ2-7; a weak D match, TRBD1 (6 bases). The CDR3 loop spans 14 amino acids. The ends were cut back, 5 bases at V and 0 bases at J, with 11 bases in the middle. CDR3 coding DNA: TGTGCCAGCAGTCACCGGGACATCTCCTACGAGCAGTACTTC. It encodes CASSHRDISYEQYF.

This clonotype was counted many times. The J gene is TRBJ1-6, the V gene TRBV7-9; tentative D call: TRBD1 (5 bases). V lost 0 bases and J 6 bases, leaving 12 bases between the germline ends. Germline V gene sequence: CDR1 SEHNR, CDR2 FQNEAQ (reference sequence). CDR3 length: 16 amino acids. CDR3 protein: CASSLAPGTSNSPLHF. The CDR3 DNA reads as TGTGCCAGCAGCTTAGCGCCCGGGACGAGTAATTCACCCCTCCACTTT.

In its sample, this clonotype was seen many times. The V and J genes are TRBV5-1 and TRBJ1-5; D is unresolved. The CDR3 is 13 residues long. Germline V lookup: CDR1 SGHRS, CDR2 YFSETQ. The V and J ends lost 0 bases and 9 bases respectively, with 10 bases between them. CDR3 protein: CASSLEGPAPQHF. In DNA, the CDR3 is TGCGCCAGCAGCTTGGAAGGTCCAGCGCCCCAGCATTTT.

This clonotype appeared many times. The chain is built from TRBV6-2 or TRBV6-3 and TRBJ2-5; no clear D. Germline V gene sequence: CDR1 MNHEY, CDR2 SVGEGT. This CDR3 has 10 residues. The V end was cut by 5 bases, the J end by 4 bases, with 2 bases between. The CDR3 region is CASSRETQYF. DNA of the CDR3: TGTGCCAGCAGTAGAGAGACCCAGTACTTC.

This clonotype was counted many times. The genes are TRBV28 and TRBJ1-1; D is unresolved. V lost 3 bases and J 2 bases, leaving 7 bases between the germline ends. There are 13 residues in the CDR3. Germline V CDR1 and CDR2: MDHEN, SYDVKM. The CDR3 nucleotides are TGTGCCAGCAGTTTCTCCATTAACACTGAAGCTTTCTTT. It encodes CASSFSINTEAFF.

In this sample, this clonotype turned up a few times. V is TRBV30 and J is TRBJ2-3, with TRBD2 matching 8 bases. In germline, CDR1 is GTSNPN, CDR2 SVGIG (reference sequence). The CDR3 extends over 14 amino acids. Trimming took 7 bases from V and 1 from J; bases not matched to a gene: 7. CDR3: CAFTMRGGTDTQYF. The CDR3 nucleotides read TGTGCCTTTACAATGCGGGGGGGCACAGATACGCAGTATTTT.

This clonotype was found many times. This rearrangement joins TRBV27 to TRBJ2-7, with D possibly called TRBD1 or TRBD2 (5 bases each). The CDR3 runs 17 residues. Trimming removed 2 bases at V and 0 bases at J, with 17 bases between. Per the germline V gene, CDR1 is MNHEY and CDR2 is SMNVEV (reference sequence). The CDR3 here is CASSLIRDRRASYEQYF. CDR3 in DNA: TGTGCCAGCAGTTTAATCCGGGACCGACGGGCCTCCTACGAGCAGTACTTC.

At least ten counts were recorded for this clonotype. A junction end diverges from the germline sequence, so it may reflect a read error. The V and J genes are TRBV12-3 or TRBV12-4 and TRBJ1-1; 12 nucleotides match TRBD1. The CDR3 covers 16 residues. CDR3 coding DNA: TGTGCCAGCAGTTTAATGGTGGGGACAGGGGGCACTGAAGTTTTCTTT. Translated: CASSLMVGTGGTEVFF.

This clonotype was counted at least ten times. The chain recombines TRBV11-2 with TRBJ2-7, with 8 bases matching TRBD1. This CDR3 has 15 residues. V lost 0 bases to trimming and J lost 0 bases; unmatched junction nucleotides: 1. The germline V gene has CDR1 SGHAT and CDR2 FQNNGV. CDR3: CASSLDQGASYEQYF. CDR3 in DNA: TGTGCCAGCAGCTTAGACCAGGGGGCCTCCTACGAGCAGTACTTC.

This clonotype was seen a few times. The rearrangement links TRBV6-5 to TRBJ2-1; D possibly corresponds to TRBD2 (6 bases). In germline, CDR1 is MNHEY, CDR2 SVGAGI. Trimming removed 2 bases at V and 7 bases at J, with 6 bases between. This CDR3 has 12 amino acids. The CDR3 here is CASSYGGNEQFF. CDR3 coding DNA: TGTGCCAGCAGTTACGGGGGGAATGAGCAGTTCTTC.

This clonotype has a count of ten or more. The chain has TRBV6-1 and TRBJ2-7, with TRBD2 matching over 8 bases. CDR1 is MNHNS, CDR2 SASEGT, per germline. The CDR3 contains 14 residues. V lost 4 bases, J lost 4 bases, and 6 bases stayed unmatched. DNA for the CDR3: TGTGCCAGCAGTGTAACCGGGACTAGTTACGAGCAGTACTTC. Translated: CASSVTGTSYEQYF.

This chain joins TRBV24-1 and TRBJ2-7, with TRBD1 matching over 7 bases. The V and J ends lost 4 bases and 4 bases, in that order; junction bases with no gene match: 6. The CDR3 extends over 14 amino acids. Per the germline V gene, CDR1 is KGHDR and CDR2 is SFDVKD. CDR3 loop: CATSDRGQNYEQYF. The CDR3 nucleotides read TGTGCCACCAGTGACCGGGGACAGAATTACGAGCAGTACTTC.

This clonotype was recorded at least ten times. The chain links TRBV11-2 to TRBJ2-1; 7 bases are a match to TRBD1. Germline CDR1 is SGHAT and CDR2 is FQNNGV. This CDR3 is 14 amino acids long. V shed 5 bases and J 13 bases; nucleotides not matched to a gene: 14. The CDR3 sequence is CASSRGQDLVGQFF. The CDR3 DNA is TGTGCCAGCAGCCGAGGACAGGACCTCGTCGGACAGTTCTTC.

Many counts were recorded for this clonotype. V gene TRBV5-6 combines with J gene TRBJ1-1, with TRBD1 as a possible D gene (5 bases). Trimming removed 3 bases from V and 4 bases from J, with 10 bases in between. From germline, CDR1 is SGHDT and CDR2 YYEEEE. This CDR3 has 13 amino acids. CDR3 amino acids: CASSWDLGTEAFF. CDR3 bases: TGTGCCAGCAGCTGGGACCTGGGCACTGAAGCTTTCTTT.

This clonotype was seen at least ten times. This chain connects TRBV27 to TRBJ1-1; D is ambiguous. V shed 6 bases and J shed 3 bases, with 17 bases lying between them. This CDR3 is 15 amino acids long. Germline assignment: CDR1 MNHEY and CDR2 SMNVEV (reference sequence). The CDR3 DNA is TGTGCCAGCAGACCCTACTCAGTTGGGCACACTGAAGCTTTCTTT. It yields the protein CASRPYSVGHTEAFF.

The rearrangement links TRBV6-2 or TRBV6-3 to TRBJ2-1; TRBD1 matches 7 bases. This CDR3 spans 15 amino acids. Germline CDR1 and CDR2: MNHEY and SVGEGT. V was clipped by 4 bases and J by 2 bases; unmatched bases: 5. The CDR3 sequence is CASSFGQATYNEQFF. The CDR3 bases are TGTGCCAGCAGTTTCGGACAGGCAACCTACAATGAGCAGTTCTTC.

This clonotype was seen repeatedly, ten times or more. The genes are TRBV20-1 and TRBJ1-6; D uncertain. Looked up from germline, CDR1 is DFQATT and CDR2 is SNEGSKA (reference sequence). The CDR3 sequence is 15 residues long. Trimming cost V 1 base and J 7 bases, with 14 bases left between them. Here the CDR3 DNA reads TGCAGTGCTAGAGGCCCGACGGGGATAAATTCACCCCTCCACTTT. Its protein product is CSARGPTGINSPLHF.

This clonotype was counted ten times or more. The CDR3 bases are TGTGCCAGCAGCCAAGACGTGAAGACAGGGACGAACACCGGGGAGCTGTTTTTT. Protein: CASSQDVKTGTNTGELFF. This chain connects TRBV3-2 to TRBJ2-2; TRBD1, the table's D call, was not compared with the DNA. TRBV3-2 is annotated as a pseudogene. The CDR3 consists of 18 residues.

This clonotype was counted many times. The gene calls are TRBV6-5 and TRBJ2-7; D may correspond to TRBD1 or TRBD2 (5 bases each). The germline CDR1 and CDR2 sequences are MNHEY and SVGAGI. The V and J ends lost 2 bases and 0 bases respectively, with 23 bases between them. There are 19 residues in the CDR3. In DNA form, the CDR3 reads TGTGCCAGCAGTTACCCGGGACGTTTTACAGGTCTTAGCTCCTACGAGCAGTACTTC. The encoded protein is CASSYPGRFTGLSSYEQYF.

This clonotype was picked up many times. This chain uses TRBV20-1 with TRBJ1-6; 11 bases line up with TRBD1. This CDR3 spans 17 amino acids. Germline lookup yields CDR1 DFQATT and CDR2 SNEGSKA (reference sequence). The J segment lost 8 bases and the V segment lost 3 bases, leaving 12 bases of the junction unmatched. The CDR3 is CSARNPGTGGTHSPLHF. DNA of the CDR3: TGCAGTGCTAGGAACCCAGGGACAGGGGGGACTCATTCACCCCTCCACTTT.

Ten or more counts support this clonotype. This sequence joins TRBV6-2 or TRBV6-3 and TRBJ1-5; D possibly corresponds to TRBD1 (6 bases). The CDR3 covers 15 residues. V lost 1 base to trimming and J lost 2 bases, with 9 bases between them. Germline values: CDR1 MNHEY, CDR2 SVGEGT. This chain's CDR3 is CASSYFKGGNQPQHF. CDR3 in DNA: TGTGCCAGCAGTTACTTCAAGGGGGGCAATCAGCCCCAGCATTTT.

This clonotype has a count of ten or more. The chain combines TRBV7-8 with TRBJ2-1; TRBD1 is a possible D gene (6 bases). The germline V gene encodes CDR1 SGHVS and CDR2 FQNEAQ. The CDR3 contains 14 residues. Trimming left V 5 bases short and J 6 bases short, with 14 bases between. The CDR3 DNA reads TGTGCCAGCAGCCCTCAGACAGGAATCAATGAGCAGTTCTTC. Protein product: CASSPQTGINEQFF. Full variable domain (missing parts from reference TRBV7-8 and TRBJ2-1): GAGVSQSPRYKVAKRGQDVALRCDPISGHVSLFWYQQALGQGPEFLTYFQNEAQLDKSGLPSDRFFAERPEGSVSTLKIQRTQQEDSAVYLCASSPQTGINEQFFGPGTRLTVL.

There are many counts of this clonotype. This chain uses TRBV11-3 with TRBJ2-1, with D possibly called TRBD1 or TRBD2 (5 bases each). CDR3 length: 13 amino acids. CDR1 is SGHNT, CDR2 YENEEA, per germline. Trimming pared 0 bases from V and 6 bases from J, leaving 6 bases between. The CDR3 DNA reads as TGTGCCAGCAGCTTAGATGGGGGCAATGAGCAGTTCTTC. Protein sequence: CASSLDGGNEQFF.

The sample holds many counts of this clonotype. The chain couples TRBV10-1 to TRBJ2-1; D unclear. Germline-derived CDR1 and CDR2 are WNHNN and SYGVQD (reference sequence). V was shortened by 2 bases and J by 8 bases, with 13 bases between the two germline ends. This CDR3 contains 14 residues. CDR3 in amino acids: CASSERLEEDEQFF. DNA of the CDR3: TGCGCCAGCAGTGAGCGGCTAGAAGAGGATGAGCAGTTCTTC.